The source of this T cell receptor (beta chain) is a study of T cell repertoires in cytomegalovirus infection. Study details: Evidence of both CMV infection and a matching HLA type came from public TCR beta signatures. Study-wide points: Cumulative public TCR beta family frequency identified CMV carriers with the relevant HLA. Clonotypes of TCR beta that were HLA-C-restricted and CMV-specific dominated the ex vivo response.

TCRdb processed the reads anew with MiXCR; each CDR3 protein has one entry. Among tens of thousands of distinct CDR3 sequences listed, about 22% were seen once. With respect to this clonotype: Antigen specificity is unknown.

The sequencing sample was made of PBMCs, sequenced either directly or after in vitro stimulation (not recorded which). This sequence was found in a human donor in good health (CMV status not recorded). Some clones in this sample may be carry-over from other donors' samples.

CDR3 bases: TGTGCCAGTAGAGGGACTAGCGGGAGGGGAGAGACCCAGTACTTC. Encoded protein: CASRGTSGRGETQYF. This chain uses TRBV19 with TRBJ2-5; TRBD2 matches 16 bases. The CDR3 extends over 15 amino acids. CDR1 and CDR2 (germline): LNHDA, SQIVND (reference sequence). The V and J ends lost 6 bases and 4 bases, in that order; junction bases with no gene match: 2.